The 25 T cell receptor beta chains reported below all come from one sample, sequenced in a study of high-grade serous ovarian cancer treatment subgroups. Tumor samples were obtained before definitive surgery or chemotherapy. Assay used: immunoSEQ multiplex PCR; TCRdb lists only in-frame clones, some missing. The repertoire consists of about 12,000 clones, with roughly 85% occurring once and the leading ten covering under 3.5%. The source material was tumor tissue. These receptors all stem from a human donor with high-grade serous ovarian cancer.

The chain couples TRBV7-9 to TRBJ1-5; D is unresolved. CDR3 size: 14 residues. Per the germline V gene, CDR1 is SEHNR and CDR2 is FQNEAQ (reference sequence). Trimming stripped 1 base from V and 7 bases from J, with 11 bases between. CDR3 nucleotides: TGTGCCAGCAGCTTAGGGACCGCTCTCCAGCCCCAGCATTTT. Amino acid sequence: CASSLGTALQPQHF.

The sample holds a few counts of this clone. The chain links TRBV10-3 to TRBJ2-2; tentative D call: TRBD1 (6 bases). The CDR3 spans 14 residues. Trimming took off 7 bases at V and 0 bases at J, with 9 bases between the two ends. Germline CDR1 reads ENHRY; CDR2 reads SYGVKD. CDR3 DNA: TGTGCCATCACCGGGACACCGAACACCGGGGAGCTGTTTTTT. Its translation: CAITGTPNTGELFF.

The V and J genes are TRBV11-2 and TRBJ1-3; TRBD1 matches 7 bases. The CDR3 spans 15 residues. CDR1 is SGHAT and CDR2 is FQNNGV in the germline V gene. Trimming at V came to 1 base and at J to 4 bases, leaving 4 bases not matched to a gene. As DNA, the CDR3 is TGTGCCAGCAGCTTAGGAGGGGGCGCGGGAAACACCATATATTTT. It translates to CASSLGGGAGNTIYF.

V and J are TRBV23-1 and TRBJ1-2; 8 bases align to TRBD1. TRBV23-1 is assigned to the ORF class and has an uncertain function. Trimming cost V 2 bases and J 4 bases; bases outside gene matches: 6. The CDR3 covers 15 residues. CDR3 residues: CASSQRPGGGYGYTF. The CDR3 nucleotides read TGCGCCAGCAGTCAAAGACCAGGGGGCGGCTATGGCTACACCTTC.

The gene calls are TRBV11-2 and TRBJ2-3; TRBD1 is a possible D gene (6 bases). CDR3 length: 15 amino acids. Trimming took 4 bases from V and 1 from J, leaving 12 bases between them. The germline V gene encodes CDR1 SGHAT and CDR2 FQNNGV. DNA of the CDR3: TGTGCCAGCAGCTCCCCGGGACATCGCACAGATACGCAGTATTTT. Protein product: CASSSPGHRTDTQYF.

The rearrangement joins TRBV5-1 to TRBJ1-1; 10 bases agree with TRBD1. Germline values: CDR1 SGHRS, CDR2 YFSETQ. J lost 2 bases, V lost 0 bases, and 10 bases had no gene match. This CDR3 is built from 18 residues. CDR3 nucleotide sequence: TGCGCCAGCAGCTTGGGGGTAGGGACAGGGGTTGGAAACACTGAAGCTTTCTTT. It is translated as CASSLGVGTGVGNTEAFF.

The V call is TRBV6-6, the J call TRBJ1-3; TRBD1 is a possible D gene (6 bases). V lost 8 bases to trimming and J lost 0 bases, with 14 bases between them. The CDR3 has 15 residues. The germline gives CDR1 MNHNY, CDR2 SVGAGI (reference sequence). In DNA form, the CDR3 reads TGTGCCAGCTGGGACACTCACCACTCTGGAAACACCATATATTTT. It is translated as CASWDTHHSGNTIYF.

This clone has only one observation. The V gene is TRBV6-5, the J gene TRBJ1-1, with D unclear. The V end lost 6 bases, the J end lost 4 bases, and 12 bases lay between the germline ends. CDR1 MNHEY and CDR2 SVGAGI come from the germline V gene. The CDR3 is made up of 13 amino acids. This CDR3 is CASSRGLGTEAFF. The CDR3 DNA is TGTGCCAGCAGCCGAGGCCTTGGCACTGAAGCTTTCTTT.

The chain has TRBV27 and TRBJ2-1; 11 bases agree with TRBD2. The germline CDR1 and CDR2 sequences are MNHEY and SMNVEV (reference sequence). The V segment lost 4 bases and the J segment 8 bases; nucleotides outside the gene matches: 13. The CDR3 extends over 17 amino acids. The CDR3 region is CASSSPPLAGGLYEQFF. As DNA, the CDR3 is TGTGCCAGCAGTTCGCCACCTCTAGCGGGGGGTTTGTATGAGCAGTTCTTC.

The chain links TRBV6-4 to TRBJ1-5, with a possible D match to TRBD1 (5 bases). The ends were cut back, 0 bases at V and 2 bases at J, with 17 bases in the middle. The CDR3 covers 18 residues. The germline V gene has CDR1 MRHNA and CDR2 SNTAGT. The CDR3 region is CASSDSSRGIRGNQPQHF. DNA for the CDR3: TGTGCCAGCAGTGACTCGAGTCGAGGGATCAGGGGCAATCAGCCCCAGCATTTT.

The rearrangement links TRBV6-6 to TRBJ2-3, with TRBD1 matching over 11 bases. Germline-derived CDR1 and CDR2 are MNHNY and SVGAGI (reference sequence). The CDR3 has 16 amino acids. Unmatched junction bases numbered 7, after V lost 4 bases and J lost 4 bases. The CDR3 here is CASSSWTGGRADTQYF. The DNA for the CDR3 is TGTGCCAGCAGTTCTTGGACAGGGGGCCGAGCAGATACGCAGTATTTT.

The gene calls are TRBV5-5 and TRBJ1-5; D is ambiguous. There are 15 residues in the CDR3. V was cut by 1 base and J by 0 bases, with 8 bases left in between. Germline lookup yields CDR1 SGHKS and CDR2 YYEKEE (reference sequence). The CDR3 region is CASSLNGNSNQPQHF. CDR3 DNA sequence: TGTGCCAGCAGCTTGAATGGGAATAGCAATCAGCCCCAGCATTTT.

This clone was seen only a few times. V and J are TRBV7-9 and TRBJ1-6; no definite D call. This CDR3 is built from 16 residues. Germline-derived CDR1 and CDR2 are SEHNR and FQNEAQ (reference sequence). Between the trimmed V and J ends, which lost 6 bases and 0 bases, there was a span of 12 bases. The CDR3 nucleotides read TGTGCCAGCAGTTTGACCCTGAGCTCCTATAATTCACCCCTCCACTTT. This encodes CASSLTLSSYNSPLHF.

This chain joins TRBV29-1 and TRBJ1-3, with D perhaps TRBD1 (6 bases). This CDR3 comprises 12 residues. V lost 6 bases, J lost 2 bases, and 8 bases lay in between. Germline CDR1 is SQVTM and CDR2 is ANQGSEA. The CDR3 DNA reads TGCAGCGTACAGGGAGCTGGAAACACCATATATTTT. It specifies CSVQGAGNTIYF.

V usage is TRBV9 and J usage is TRBJ1-3; D not certain. V lost 0 bases and J 0 bases, leaving 4 bases between the germline ends. The germline gives CDR1 SGDLS, CDR2 YYNGEE. This CDR3 is 14 amino acids long. CDR3 region: CASSVEASGNTIYF. DNA of the CDR3: TGTGCCAGCAGCGTAGAGGCCTCTGGAAACACCATATATTTT.

The rearrangement uses TRBV2 and TRBJ1-1, with TRBD1 as a possible D gene (6 bases). The CDR3 runs to 14 residues. Trimming took 6 bases from V and 4 from J, leaving 15 bases between them. Germline V gene data show CDR1 as SNHLY and CDR2 as FYNNEI. CDR3: CASREGGPRTEAFF. CDR3 nucleotides: TGTGCCAGCAGGGAGGGGGGGCCACGCACTGAAGCTTTCTTT. Full variable domain (rest looked up from reference TRBV2 and TRBJ1-1): EPEVTQTPSHQVTQMGQEVILRCVPISNHLYFYWYRQILGQKVEFLVSFYNNEISEKSEIFDDQFSVERPDGSNFTLKIRSTKLEDSAMYFCASREGGPRTEAFFGQGTRLTVV.

The sample holds a few counts of this clone. V and J are TRBV18 and TRBJ1-1, with unresolved D. This CDR3 has 16 amino acids. The germline V gene has CDR1 KGHSH and CDR2 LQKENI. V lost 3 bases, J lost 2 bases, and 16 bases lay in between. DNA of the CDR3: TGTGCCAGCTCACCTAATCCAACGGGCATCAACACTGAAGCTTTCTTT. This codes for CASSPNPTGINTEAFF.

This rearrangement joins TRBV2 to TRBJ1-6; 7 bases are shared with TRBD1. CDR1 is SNHLY, CDR2 FYNNEI, per germline. CDR3 length equals 16 residues. Trimming took 6 bases from V and 4 from J; bases not matched to a gene: 9. As DNA, the CDR3 is TGTGCCAGCAGCCTCCGGGACAGCAGATATAATTCACCCCTCCACTTT. It yields the protein CASSLRDSRYNSPLHF. Full variable domain (outside the CDR3, taken from reference TRBV2 and TRBJ1-6): EPEVTQTPSHQVTQMGQEVILRCVPISNHLYFYWYRQILGQKVEFLVSFYNNEISEKSEIFDDQFSVERPDGSNFTLKIRSTKLEDSAMYFCASSLRDSRYNSPLHFGNGTRLTVT.

This chain connects TRBV5-1 to TRBJ1-2; D unclear. Trimming stripped 7 bases from V and 6 bases from J, with 25 bases between. Germline CDR1 and CDR2: SGHRS and YFSETQ. This CDR3 contains 16 residues. The CDR3 sequence is CASRQSDVGWGNGYTF. CDR3 bases: TGCGCCAGCCGTCAGTCGGACGTCGGTTGGGGTAATGGCTACACCTTC.

The rearrangement joins TRBV5-4 to TRBJ1-1; the D is unclear. CDR1 SGHNT and CDR2 YYREEE come from the germline V gene (reference sequence). The length of the CDR3 is 17 residues. With 0 bases removed from V and 1 base from J, the gap between germline ends came to 16 bases. The CDR3 DNA sequence: TGTGCCAGCAGCTTGGGGGGAGCCATAAGACGGAACACTGAAGCTTTCTTT. Translation: CASSLGGAIRRNTEAFF.

The genes are TRBV27 and TRBJ2-3; tentatively, D is TRBD1 (6 bases). CDR1 is MNHEY, CDR2 SMNVEV, per germline (reference sequence). CDR3 length: 13 residues. The ends were cut back, 5 bases at V and 6 bases at J, with 12 bases in the middle. The CDR3 DNA follows: TGTGCCAGCAGTACAGGGTTTGGCGATACGCAGTATTTT. The encoded protein is CASSTGFGDTQYF.

This chain's CDR3 is CASRDGIYNSPLHF. CDR3 nucleotides: TGTGCCAGCAGGGACGGCATCTATAATTCACCCCTCCACTTT. The rearrangement uses TRBV6-4 and TRBJ1-6; D remains unclear. The CDR3 spans 14 residues. In germline, CDR1 is MRHNA, CDR2 SNTAGT. V dropped 6 bases and J dropped 3 bases, with 9 bases sitting between them.

The chain employs TRBV6-1 and TRBJ2-3, with TRBD1 matching over 9 bases. The junction had 4 bases not matched to a gene; V was cut back by 6 bases and J by 0 bases. The CDR3 is 15 residues long. Germline assignment: CDR1 MNHNS and CDR2 SASEGT. The CDR3 DNA is TGTGCCAGCAGCCCGGACAGGGGCAGCACAGATACGCAGTATTTT. It is translated as CASSPDRGSTDTQYF.

The chain links TRBV5-6 to TRBJ2-7, with D possibly being TRBD1 (5 bases). The CDR3 extends over 12 amino acids. Trimming shortened V by 4 bases and J by 4 bases, and 9 bases separated the two germline ends. Germline loops: CDR1 SGHDT, CDR2 YYEEEE. The CDR3 is CASSANRYEQYF. CDR3 coding DNA: TGTGCCAGCAGCGCGAACAGGTACGAGCAGTACTTC.

J is TRBJ2-5 and V is TRBV27; tentatively, D is TRBD1 or TRBD2 (8 bases each). Germline lookup yields CDR1 MNHEY and CDR2 SMNVEV (reference sequence). V was pared by 4 bases and J by 4 bases, with 16 bases between. The CDR3 covers 15 residues. CDR3 in amino acids: CASSSDRAGGETQYF. The CDR3 DNA reads as TGTGCCAGCAGTTCGGACAGGGCGGGGGGAGAGACCCAGTACTTC.